This TCR beta chain emerged from a study of identical twins' blood T cells. The donors were healthy female monozygous twins, three pairs in total. TCRdb re-called the 5' RACE reads with MiXCR, one entry per CDR3 protein. The sample has 350,000 to 450,000 distinct CDR3 sequences, about 28% seen once. Study-level points and caveats: Even for out-of-frame TCRbeta, twins reportedly shared V gene usage much more than unrelated donors.

This clonotype showed up just a few times. Its target is unknown. Sequences were obtained from PBMCs. This sequence originates from a woman aged 18 to 55 in good health.

CDR3 loop: CASSPRDRGRGLYF. The CDR3 coding sequence is TGTGCCAGCAGTCCCCGGGACAGGGGGCGAGGATTATATTTT. The genes are TRBV3-1 and TRBJ1-3; 12 nucleotides agree with TRBD1. The CDR3 length is 14 residues. V lost 6 bases, J lost 14 bases, and 11 bases stayed unmatched. Germline lookup yields CDR1 LGHDT and CDR2 YNNKEL (reference sequence).